The present T cell receptor (beta chain) was sequenced within a study of blood T cell repertoires in COVID-19. Study information: COVID-19 samples collected from the United States, Italy and Spain covered acute and convalescent phases. In each case, the material was cDNA or gDNA derived from T cells, B-cell-depleted T cells, or PBMCs.

CDR1 SGHNT and CDR2 YYREEE come from the germline V gene (reference sequence). The CDR3 covers 14 residues. V lost 1 base and J lost 4, with 11 bases in between. Libraries were prepared by immunoSEQ multiplex PCR; TCRdb keeps only in-frame clonotypes and omits some of them. The profile shows 300,000 to 350,000 clones, approximately 91% of them singletons. This chain joins TRBV5-4 and TRBJ1-2; maybe TRBD1 (6 bases). The sequencing input was peripheral blood. This clonotype originated in a woman in her 70s with COVID-19, enrolled during active disease. CDR3 coding DNA: TGTGCCAGCAGCTTGTCCCAGGGGTCCTATGGCTACACCTTC. Translation: CASSLSQGSYGYTF.